The subject of this entry is one T cell receptor (beta chain). These data originate in a study of blood T cell repertoires in COVID-19. Germline V gene lookup returns CDR1 SNHLY and CDR2 FYNNEI. There are 14 residues in the CDR3. The ends lost 3 bases at V and 5 bases at J; junction bases unmatched: 4. This table comes from immunoSEQ multiplex PCR, and its TCRdb copy is limited to in-frame clones, with some not included. The repertoire holds a few hundred thousand clones, with about nine tenths as singletons. The J gene is TRBJ1-5, the V gene TRBV2; 7 nucleotides align to TRBD1. The TCR sequence derives from a woman between 40 and 55 years old who had recovered from COVID-19. Sequencing was performed on peripheral blood. CDR3 sequence: CASSELTGYQPQHF. The CDR3 DNA reads TGTGCCAGCAGTGAGCTGACAGGGTATCAGCCCCAGCATTTT.